The clone carrying this T cell receptor beta chain was seen at least ten times. The data stem from a study of regulatory T cells in long-lasting Graves disease. As to time point: newly diagnosed GD, antithyroid drugs for less than 3 months. The TCR library used RNA extracted from PBMCs. Arm-PCR with iRepertoire HTBI primers amplified the CDR3 regions for these TCR beta libraries. TCRdb re-called the multiplex PCR reads through MiXCR, storing one row per CDR3 protein. Of roughly 440,000 distinct CDR3 sequences listed, 15% to 20% are singletons. This sample was also put to use in a study of T cells in Graves' hyperthyroidism and ophthalmopathy. This second study says: The HTBI primer set was used in a first-round RT-PCR of the TCR CDR3.

The origin of this receptor is a woman younger than 35 with Graves disease. The material sequenced was peripheral blood mononuclear cells (PBMCs), taken at new diagnosis, from a patient treated with antithyroid drugs.

In DNA form, the CDR3 reads TGTGCCAGCAGTACAGGGGGCCAAGAGACCCAGTACTTC. Translated: CASSTGGQETQYF. The rearrangement links TRBV28 to TRBJ2-5, with 8 bases fitting TRBD1. Trimming at V came to 5 bases and at J to 1 base, leaving 0 bases not matched to a gene. CDR3 length: 13 residues. CDR1 is MDHEN, CDR2 SYDVKM, per germline.